The 20 T cell receptor beta chains below all came from one sample that was sequenced in a study of T cell responses to AZD1222 COVID-19 vaccine. Sequencing used immunoSEQ multiplex PCR; TCRdb keeps in-frame clones, though not all of them. The sample comprises hundreds of thousands of clones, 94% of which are singletons, and roughly 0.5% rests with the top ten. Source: peripheral blood, taken 28 days after the second AZD1222 dose. These receptors came from an adult who received the AZD1222 COVID-19 vaccine.

As for this clone: The junction departs from germline at one end; a sequencing error may be responsible. The rearrangement uses TRBV5-1 and TRBJ2-7; 10 nucleotides agree with TRBD1. The CDR3 runs to 14 residues. Germline CDR1 SGHRS, CDR2 YFSETQ. CDR3 residues: CVSSEGQGFYEQYF. The CDR3 nucleotides are TGCGTCAGCAGCGAGGGACAGGGGTTCTACGAGCAGTACTTC.

The chain combines TRBV30 with TRBJ1-2; D ambiguous. The germline V and J ends were trimmed by 5 bases and 6 bases, with 16 bases remaining between them. The CDR3 sequence is 13 residues long. Germline V gene data show CDR1 as GTSNPN and CDR2 as SVGIG (reference sequence). The CDR3 DNA sequence: TGTGCCTGGTACCCCTGGGGTGGGAATGGCTACACCTTC. This encodes CAWYPWGGNGYTF.

This clone was found once. V usage is TRBV6-5 and J usage is TRBJ1-6, with TRBD1 matching 7 bases. J gave up 8 bases and V 8 bases, and 6 bases lay outside the gene matches. The germline gives CDR1 MNHEY, CDR2 SVGAGI. This CDR3 has 13 residues. CDR3 residues: CASSPQGDSPLHF. The CDR3 coding sequence is TGTGCCAGCTCCCCGCAGGGGGATTCACCCCTCCACTTT.

The rearrangement joins TRBV7-3 to TRBJ2-4; D is ambiguous. CDR1 and CDR2 (germline): SGHTA, FQGTGA. V was trimmed by 5 bases and J by 11 bases, leaving 10 bases between them. This CDR3 is built from 11 residues. CDR3 in amino acids: CASSPVPVQYF. CDR3 sequence (DNA): TGTGCCAGCAGCCCCGTCCCTGTTCAGTACTTC.

This chain connects TRBV7-2 to TRBJ1-5; D gene ambiguous. CDR1 is SGHTA, CDR2 FQGNSA, per germline. The CDR3 extends over 12 amino acids. Trimming stripped 3 bases from V and 7 bases from J, with 7 bases between. The CDR3 DNA reads as TGTGCCAGCAGCTTCGGAGGACAGCCCCAGCATTTT. It translates to CASSFGGQPQHF.

This chain links TRBV11-1 with TRBJ1-2; 7 bases are a match to TRBD1. Trimming took 5 bases from V and 5 from J; bases not matched to a gene: 5. The CDR3 is 13 residues long. Looked up from germline, CDR1 is SGHAT and CDR2 is FQDESV (reference sequence). The CDR3 spells CASSPDRTYGYTF. The CDR3, as DNA: TGTGCCAGCAGCCCGGACAGGACTTATGGCTACACCTTC.

J is TRBJ1-1 and V is TRBV5-1; the D gene is possibly TRBD1 (6 bases). CDR1 SGHRS and CDR2 YFSETQ come from the germline V gene. There are 11 residues in the CDR3. Trimming left V 7 bases short and J 6 bases short, with 10 bases between. CDR3 amino acids: CASVGAAEAFF. DNA for the CDR3: TGCGCCAGCGTGGGGGCTGCTGAAGCTTTCTTT.

This chain connects TRBV7-9 to TRBJ2-7; D remains ambiguous. The CDR3 runs to 15 residues. In germline, CDR1 is SEHNR, CDR2 FQNEAQ (reference sequence). Trimming removed 1 base from V and 4 bases from J, with 14 bases in between. This chain's CDR3 is CASSLGFGQAYEQYF. The CDR3 region has the DNA TGTGCCAGCAGCTTAGGGTTTGGGCAGGCTTACGAGCAGTACTTC.

As DNA, the CDR3 is TGTGCCAGCAGTACCCACCGGACAGGGGTGACGGAAGCTTTCTTT. Translated, it gives CASSTHRTGVTEAFF. This chain uses TRBV6-5 with TRBJ1-1; the match to TRBD1 covers 9 bases. J gave up 8 bases and V 5 bases, and 12 bases lay outside the gene matches. CDR1 and CDR2 (germline): MNHEY, SVGAGI. The CDR3 runs to 15 residues.

The V and J genes are TRBV12-3 or TRBV12-4 and TRBJ1-4, with D unresolved. CDR3 length: 13 residues. Trimming pared 1 base from V and 10 bases from J, leaving 10 bases between. CDR3 sequence reads: CASSLVVDGKLFF. The DNA of the CDR3 is TGTGCCAGCAGTTTAGTGGTGGACGGAAAACTGTTTTTT.

This chain joins TRBV2 and TRBJ1-1; D possibly corresponds to TRBD1 (6 bases). CDR1 is SNHLY, CDR2 FYNNEI, per germline. Trimming stripped 5 bases from V and 4 bases from J, with 17 bases between. The CDR3 is 15 amino acids. CDR3 DNA: TGTGCCAGCAGTCCACGCCTCGGGGGGCCCACTGAAGCTTTCTTT. This codes for CASSPRLGGPTEAFF.

This chain links TRBV29-1 with TRBJ1-1, with D perhaps TRBD1 (6 bases). Germline V CDR1 and CDR2: SQVTM, ANQGSEA. With 7 bases removed from V and 1 base from J, the gap between germline ends came to 13 bases. CDR3 length equals 13 residues. The CDR3 DNA reads TGCAGCGCCCGGTCACAGGGGAACACTGAAGCTTTCTTT. Amino acids: CSARSQGNTEAFF.

This clone was seen once. The rearrangement joins TRBV5-7 to TRBJ1-2, with D uncertain. TRBV5-7 is identified as an open reading frame with a role that is uncertain. The CDR3 is 14 amino acids. Trimming left V 2 bases short and J 5 bases short, with 13 bases between. CDR3 loop: CASSLGLGVYGYTF. Here the CDR3 DNA reads TGTGCCAGCAGCTTAGGACTGGGAGTTTATGGCTACACCTTC.

The J gene is TRBJ2-7, the V gene TRBV10-3; D gene unclear. Trimming cost V 9 bases and J 2 bases, with 11 bases left between them. The V gene's germline CDR1 is ENHRY and CDR2 SYGVKD. The CDR3 is 12 residues long. The CDR3 is CAMATDAYEQYF. The CDR3 DNA reads as TGTGCCATGGCGACCGACGCCTACGAGCAGTACTTC.

This clone was recorded once. For the CDR3, the DNA is TGTGCCAGCAGTTCTCTAACGGGTAGCGGGGGGGCCATAGATACGCAGTATTTT. This encodes CASSSLTGSGGAIDTQYF. The chain carries TRBV28 and TRBJ2-3; TRBD2 agrees at 11 bases. The CDR3 sequence is 18 residues long. Germline-derived CDR1 and CDR2 are MDHEN and SYDVKM. Germline trimming cut 4 bases from V and 5 bases from J; bases unmatched to any gene: 14.

This clone has more than one count but fewer than ten. The J gene is TRBJ2-7, the V gene TRBV24-1; no definite D call. CDR3 length: 16 amino acids. The germline V gene encodes CDR1 KGHDR and CDR2 SFDVKD. Trimming took 2 bases from V and 2 from J, leaving 15 bases between them. The DNA of the CDR3 is TGTGCCACCAGTGATTCGGCAGCCTCCCTCCCCTACGAGCAGTACTTC. Its translation: CATSDSAASLPYEQYF.

This clone is a singleton in its sample. This chain joins TRBV10-3 and TRBJ2-1; 8 nucleotides align to TRBD2. J gave up 6 bases and V 5 bases, and 3 bases lay outside the gene matches. This CDR3 is 13 amino acids long. CDR1 is ENHRY and CDR2 is SYGVKD in the germline V gene. CDR3 sequence: CAISPTSANEQFF. The CDR3 DNA reads TGTGCCATCAGTCCGACTAGCGCCAATGAGCAGTTCTTC.

The V call is TRBV20-1, the J call TRBJ2-3, with D unclear. The CDR3 totals 10 residues. The V gene's germline CDR1 is DFQATT and CDR2 SNEGSKA (reference sequence). Trimming removed 6 bases at V and 5 bases at J, with 6 bases between. Here the CDR3 reads CSADLDTQYF. The CDR3, as DNA: TGCAGTGCCGACTTAGATACGCAGTATTTT.

The CDR3 DNA reads as TGCAGCGTTGAATTGGGGGCTCCAAACGTCCTGACTTTC. This translates into CSVELGAPNVLTF. This chain joins TRBV29-1 and TRBJ2-6; the D gene is possibly TRBD1 (6 bases). CDR3 length: 13 residues. Germline CDR1 reads SQVTM; CDR2 reads ANQGSEA. The germline V and J ends were trimmed by 2 bases and 10 bases, with 12 bases remaining between them.

This chain links TRBV28 with TRBJ2-7, with 8 positions matching TRBD1. The CDR3 is made up of 16 amino acids. V gave up 5 bases and J gave up 0 bases; unmatched junction bases: 9. In germline, CDR1 is MDHEN, CDR2 SYDVKM. This CDR3 is CASSLSGQALSYEQYF. The DNA for the CDR3 is TGTGCCAGCAGTCTCTCGGGACAGGCCCTCTCCTACGAGCAGTACTTC.